The clone carrying this T cell receptor beta chain was seen more than once but under ten times. What it binds is not known. The CD8+CD4-CCR7+CD45RA+ phenotype defined the sorted naive CD8 T cells. The data derive from a study of molecular identifiers for immune sequencing clone quantification. Study background: The replicate experiment used RNA from 20,000 or 100,000 naive CD8 cells. This RNA was split into five aliquots, and four of them were sequenced.

Study conclusions and caveats: It was shown that clones above 20 RNA copies held over 97% of effector molecules, but under 1% in naive cells.

Previously published methods and listed TCR primers were used for the bulk TCR libraries. TCRdb re-called the PCR reads with MiXCR, one entry per CDR3 protein. The sample gives a few hundred thousand distinct CDR3 sequences, about a fifth of which show up once; about 0.78% is in the top ten. This CDR3 is 13 amino acids long. V gave up 7 bases and J gave up 4 bases, with 11 bases separating them. Looked up from germline, CDR1 is LNHNV and CDR2 is YYDKDF (reference sequence). The sequenced material came from naive CD8+ T cells from blood, with Jurkat cell RNA spiked in. Documented subset: FACS-sorted CD8+CD4-CCR7+CD45RA+ naive T cells. The rearrangement uses TRBV15 and TRBJ2-1; D possibly corresponds to TRBD2 (6 bases). The clonotype comes from a human donor in good health. Some libraries in this study had Jurkat cell RNA spiked in. CDR3 in amino acids: CATKGTGYNEQFF. The CDR3 DNA reads as TGTGCCACCAAGGGGACTGGATACAATGAGCAGTTCTTC.